Sequencing of this T cell receptor (beta chain) was carried out in a study of blood T cells in healthy people across ages. The germline V gene has CDR1 DFQATT and CDR2 SNEGSKA (reference sequence). The V gene lost 1 base and the J gene lost 6 bases, with 7 bases spanning the gap. This CDR3 has 12 residues. A J-beta primer mix and a sample-barcoded 5' primer were used in a second PCR of about 7 to 12 cycles. TCRdb reprocessed the 5' RACE reads via MiXCR and lists one record per CDR3 protein. The sample holds 600,000 or so distinct CDR3 sequences; about 21% are singletons and the top ten take roughly 3.4%. Drawing of peripheral blood yielded 7.5 to 10 milliliters from each donor. Extraction of total RNA produced a minimum of 5 micrograms from each sample. Study observations and caveats: Observed TCR beta diversity per million T cells went down as age went up. This fall followed a roughly linear course with age. There was a strong correlation between TCR beta diversity and naive T cell percentage.

This clonotype showed up just a few times. Its specificity is unknown. What was sequenced was blood. This receptor was obtained from a man between 70 and 80 years old in good health. The chain couples TRBV20-1 to TRBJ2-1; no definite D call. For the CDR3, the DNA is TGCAGTGCTAGAGGGATGGCCAATGAGCAGTTCTTC. It encodes CSARGMANEQFF.